This entry describes one T cell receptor beta chain. Its specificity is unknown. Exclusions: uncontrolled infection, other autoimmune disease, pregnancy, lactation. Clinical symptoms, serum thyroxine, TRAb, thyroid ultrasound and orbital computed tomography informed diagnoses. This sample holds PBMCs from 9.5 to 10 ml fresh peripheral blood. Amplification of TCR beta CDR3 regions used RNA as the template. Using the HTBI primer set, a first-round RT-PCR was run on the TCR CDR3. TCRdb used MiXCR to reprocess the multiplex PCR reads, holding one entry per CDR3 protein. Among about 270,000 distinct CDR3 sequences, 20% to 25% were seen once, and the ten largest hold roughly 60%. This specimen belongs to a study of T cells in Graves' hyperthyroidism and ophthalmopathy. The junction had 2 bases not matched to a gene; V was cut back by 0 bases and J by 6 bases. CDR1 and CDR2 from the germline V gene are SGDLS and YYNGEE. This CDR3 has 15 amino acids.

Regarding the study as a whole: The model predicted ophthalmopathy a median around six months before onset.

This receptor was identified in a man aged 25-45 years with Graves' ophthalmopathy. Sequencing was carried out using blood. V usage is TRBV9 and J usage is TRBJ2-7; 14 nucleotides match TRBD2. The chain's CDR3 is CASSVAGLAGGEQYF. The CDR3 DNA reads as TGTGCCAGCAGCGTAGCTGGACTAGCGGGAGGCGAGCAGTACTTC. The whole variable domain, filled in from reference TRBV9 and TRBJ2-7, reads DSGVTQTPKHLITATGQRVTLRCSPRSGDLSVYWYQQSLDQGLQFLIQYYNGEERAKGNILERFSAQQFPDLHSELNLSSLELGDSALYFCASSVAGLAGGEQYFGPGTRLTVT.